The 2 T cell receptor beta chains listed next were all sequenced from one sample in a study of CD8+ T cells in alopecia areata. cDNA serving as the sequencing template came from extracted, reverse transcribed RNA. Profiled with immunoSEQ multiplex PCR; TCRdb holds only in-frame clones, not every one. The sample shows about 100,000 clones, roughly 60% of them seen only once. Sample: CD8+ T cells sorted from blood. All receptors come from a human donor in good health.

This rearrangement joins TRBV2 to TRBJ2-3; 11 bases fit TRBD2. CDR1 and CDR2 (germline): SNHLY, FYNNEI. The V and J ends lost 8 bases and 0 bases, in that order; junction bases with no gene match: 7. The CDR3 extends over 16 amino acids. CDR3 protein: CASEWTSGPSTDTQYF. The CDR3, as DNA: TGTGCCAGCGAGTGGACTAGCGGGCCTAGCACAGATACGCAGTATTTT.

This clone was observed once. The gene calls are TRBV13 and TRBJ1-2, with no clear D. The CDR3 has 12 residues. Germline CDR1 reads PRHDT; CDR2 reads FYEKMQ (reference sequence). Trimming cost V 5 bases and J 8 bases, with 12 bases left between them. CDR3 amino acids: CASSVYSKGYTF. For the CDR3, the DNA is TGTGCCAGCAGCGTATACAGTAAGGGCTACACCTTC.